A selection of T cell receptor beta chains follows, all from one sample in a study of blood T cell repertoires in COVID-19. Using immunoSEQ multiplex PCR, the repertoire was profiled, and TCRdb retains in-frame clones only, with some absent. Of about 60,000 clones in the sample, 70% to 85% were seen once. What was sequenced was peripheral blood. The receptors stem from a human donor in a cohort sampled during active COVID-19. Each CDR3 is given with its conserved first and last residue. The order of the fields is V gene, J gene, clone size, D gene, CDR3 protein, CDR3 DNA. A D gene is named only where the DNA matches it firmly. Size is omitted from some rows. Given values are once, few, many or a class for expanded clones.

v_call: TRBV2
j_call: TRBJ2-3
clone_size: .
d_call: TRBD2
cdr3_aa: CASRPGGSTDTQYF
cdr3_nt: TGTGCCAGCAGGCCGGGAGGGAGCACAGATACGCAGTATTTT

v_call: TRBV27
j_call: TRBJ2-7
clone_size: .
d_call: .
cdr3_aa: CASSLLGAREQYF
cdr3_nt: TGTGCCAGCAGTTTATTGGGAGCTCGGGAGCAGTACTTC

v_call: TRBV7-9
j_call: TRBJ2-1
clone_size: .
d_call: TRBD2
cdr3_aa: CASSLARSGSWNEQFF
cdr3_nt: TGTGCCAGCAGCTTAGCGCGGAGCGGGAGTTGGAATGAGCAGTTCTTC

v_call: TRBV28
j_call: TRBJ1-2
clone_size: once
d_call: .
cdr3_aa: CASSLPTRPGTHGYTF
cdr3_nt: TGTGCCAGCAGTTTACCTACACGACCGGGAACACATGGCTACACCTTC

v_call: TRBV30
j_call: TRBJ2-2
clone_size: once
d_call: TRBD2
cdr3_aa: CAWSGTSVAGELFF
cdr3_nt: TGTGCCTGGAGTGGGACTAGCGTTGCCGGGGAGCTGTTTTTT

v_call: TRBV29-1
j_call: TRBJ1-2
clone_size: .
d_call: .
cdr3_aa: CSVWGQGSHGYTF
cdr3_nt: TGCAGCGTCTGGGGGCAGGGGTCTCATGGCTACACCTTC

v_call: TRBV24-1
j_call: TRBJ2-1
clone_size: once
d_call: TRBD2
cdr3_aa: CATSDLAGTSAYNEQFF
cdr3_nt: TGTGCCACCAGTGATTTGGCCGGGACTAGCGCTTACAATGAGCAGTTCTTC

v_call: TRBV4-3
j_call: TRBJ2-1
clone_size: .
d_call: TRBD2
cdr3_aa: CASSQTGRVAYNEQFF
cdr3_nt: TGCGCCAGCAGCCAAACCGGGAGGGTCGCCTACAATGAGCAGTTCTTC

v_call: TRBV9
j_call: TRBJ2-7
clone_size: .
d_call: .
cdr3_aa: CASSSRHSLEQYF
cdr3_nt: TGTGCCAGCAGCTCCCGACACAGCCTTGAGCAGTACTTC

v_call: TRBV5-1
j_call: TRBJ1-6
clone_size: once
d_call: TRBD1
cdr3_aa: CASWDRDNSPLHF
cdr3_nt: TGCGCCAGTTGGGACAGGGATAATTCACCCCTCCACTTT

v_call: TRBV4-1
j_call: TRBJ2-3
clone_size: .
d_call: TRBD2
cdr3_aa: CASSQLQREGTDTQYF
cdr3_nt: TGCGCCAGCAGCCAATTACAGCGGGAAGGCACAGATACGCAGTATTTT

v_call: TRBV19
j_call: TRBJ1-5
clone_size: .
d_call: .
cdr3_aa: CASSIGLKWGVYSNQPQHF
cdr3_nt: TGTGCCAGTAGTATTGGGTTGAAGTGGGGCGTGTATAGCAATCAGCCCCAGCATTTT

v_call: TRBV20-1
j_call: TRBJ2-3
clone_size: .
d_call: TRBD2
cdr3_aa: CSASPRLAGGRSDTQYF
cdr3_nt: TGCAGTGCTAGTCCGCGACTAGCGGGAGGGCGGTCAGATACGCAGTATTTT

v_call: TRBV28
j_call: TRBJ1-2
clone_size: .
d_call: TRBD1
cdr3_aa: CASSSEGTGRGYTF
cdr3_nt: TGTGCCAGCAGTTCCGAAGGGACAGGGAGAGGCTACACCTTC

v_call: TRBV10-3
j_call: TRBJ2-2
clone_size: .
d_call: TRBD1
cdr3_aa: CAISLTGVTGELFF
cdr3_nt: TGTGCCATCAGTCTTACAGGGGTAACCGGGGAGCTGTTTTTT

v_call: TRBV7-2
j_call: TRBJ2-7
clone_size: .
d_call: TRBD1
cdr3_aa: CASSLGGTGEYEQYF
cdr3_nt: TGTGCCAGCAGCTTAGGAGGTACAGGGGAATACGAGCAGTACTTC

v_call: TRBV5-1
j_call: TRBJ2-7
clone_size: .
d_call: .
cdr3_aa: CASSLAVEYEQYF
cdr3_nt: TGCGCCAGCAGCTTGGCCGTAGAGTACGAGCAGTACTTC

v_call: TRBV7-2
j_call: TRBJ2-3
clone_size: .
d_call: TRBD1
cdr3_aa: CASSPYLPGQGNTDTQYF
cdr3_nt: TGTGCCAGCAGCCCCTACCTCCCGGGACAGGGGAACACAGATACGCAGTATTTT

v_call: TRBV7-2
j_call: TRBJ2-7
clone_size: .
d_call: TRBD2
cdr3_aa: CASSPGLAGGARTNEQYF
cdr3_nt: TGTGCCAGCAGCCCCGGACTAGCGGGAGGCGCAAGAACCAACGAGCAGTACTTC

v_call: TRBV28
j_call: TRBJ1-4
clone_size: .
d_call: TRBD1
cdr3_aa: CASSITGAANEKLFF
cdr3_nt: TGTGCCAGCAGTATAACAGGGGCCGCTAATGAAAAACTGTTTTTT

v_call: TRBV19
j_call: TRBJ2-1
clone_size: .
d_call: .
cdr3_aa: CASSMIRRDEQFF
cdr3_nt: TGTGCCAGTAGTATGATCCGACGGGATGAGCAGTTCTTC

v_call: TRBV30
j_call: TRBJ1-6
clone_size: .
d_call: TRBD1
cdr3_aa: CAWSVRKTGVYNSPLHF
cdr3_nt: TGTGCCTGGAGTGTACGTAAGACAGGGGTCTATAATTCACCCCTCCACTTT

v_call: TRBV28
j_call: TRBJ2-5
clone_size: .
d_call: TRBD2
cdr3_aa: CASSDSGTETQYF
cdr3_nt: TGTGCCAGCAGTGATAGCGGGACGGAGACCCAGTACTTC

v_call: TRBV6-1
j_call: TRBJ2-7
clone_size: .
d_call: .
cdr3_aa: CASSEGPGWYEQYF
cdr3_nt: TGTGCCAGCAGTGAAGGGCCAGGGTGGTACGAGCAGTACTTC

v_call: TRBV7-2
j_call: TRBJ2-1
clone_size: .
d_call: .
cdr3_aa: CASSLSPLNYNEQFF
cdr3_nt: TGTGCCAGCAGCTTAAGCCCGCTGAACTACAATGAGCAGTTCTTC

v_call: TRBV11-3
j_call: TRBJ2-7
clone_size: few
d_call: TRBD2
cdr3_aa: CASSPTSGSYEQYF
cdr3_nt: TGTGCCAGCAGCCCCACTAGCGGGAGTTACGAGCAGTACTTC

v_call: TRBV27
j_call: TRBJ1-6
clone_size: few
d_call: .
cdr3_aa: CASSLSFNSPLHF
cdr3_nt: TGTGCCAGCAGTTTATCCTTTAATTCACCCCTCCACTTT

v_call: TRBV29-1
j_call: TRBJ2-2
clone_size: .
d_call: TRBD2
cdr3_aa: CSVGTSGRTVRTGELFF
cdr3_nt: TGCAGCGTGGGGACTAGCGGGAGAACGGTCCGAACCGGGGAGCTGTTTTTT

v_call: TRBV5-1
j_call: TRBJ2-7
clone_size: .
d_call: .
cdr3_aa: CASSLMGSSYEQYF
cdr3_nt: TGCGCCAGCAGCTTGATGGGCAGCTCCTACGAGCAGTACTTC

v_call: TRBV10-2
j_call: TRBJ1-2
clone_size: .
d_call: .
cdr3_aa: CASTFGQNLNYGYTF
cdr3_nt: TGCGCCAGCACTTTCGGACAGAACCTTAACTATGGCTACACCTTC

v_call: TRBV18
j_call: TRBJ2-3
clone_size: .
d_call: .
cdr3_aa: CASSLTAGNTDTQYF
cdr3_nt: TGTGCCAGCTCCCTTACCGCGGGAAACACAGATACGCAGTATTTT

v_call: TRBV28
j_call: TRBJ2-7
clone_size: few
d_call: .
cdr3_aa: CASSFGRGSFSYEQYF
cdr3_nt: TGTGCCAGCAGTTTCGGTAGAGGGTCCTTCTCCTACGAGCAGTACTTC

v_call: TRBV19
j_call: TRBJ1-4
clone_size: once
d_call: .
cdr3_aa: CASRKPGSKEKLFF
cdr3_nt: TGTGCCAGTAGGAAACCGGGTTCCAAGGAAAAACTGTTTTTT

v_call: TRBV5-1
j_call: TRBJ2-1
clone_size: .
d_call: TRBD1
cdr3_aa: CASGDRGRNEQFF
cdr3_nt: TGCGCCAGCGGGGACAGGGGGCGGAATGAGCAGTTCTTC

v_call: TRBV24-1
j_call: TRBJ1-5
clone_size: .
d_call: TRBD1
cdr3_aa: CATSDSPARGRGQPQHF
cdr3_nt: TGTGCCACCAGTGATTCCCCGGCCAGGGGGAGAGGGCAGCCCCAGCATTTT

v_call: TRBV28
j_call: TRBJ2-7
clone_size: .
d_call: TRBD2
cdr3_aa: CASAWGGGLAGEQYF
cdr3_nt: TGTGCCAGCGCATGGGGAGGGGGACTAGCGGGCGAGCAGTACTTC

v_call: TRBV6-2/TRBV6-3
j_call: TRBJ2-7
clone_size: .
d_call: .
cdr3_aa: CASSYRQFYEQYF
cdr3_nt: TGTGCCAGCAGTTATCGACAATTTTACGAGCAGTACTTC

v_call: TRBV5-4
j_call: TRBJ2-2
clone_size: .
d_call: .
cdr3_aa: CASSRDGERTGELFF
cdr3_nt: TGTGCCAGCAGCCGCGACGGGGAGCGCACCGGGGAGCTGTTTTTT

v_call: TRBV10-1
j_call: TRBJ2-5
clone_size: .
d_call: .
cdr3_aa: CASGYQETQYF
cdr3_nt: TGCGCCAGCGGCTACCAAGAGACCCAGTACTTC

v_call: TRBV5-4
j_call: TRBJ2-1
clone_size: .
d_call: .
cdr3_aa: CASSLEVGAYNEQFF
cdr3_nt: TGTGCCAGCAGCTTGGAAGTAGGGGCCTACAATGAGCAGTTCTTC

v_call: TRBV7-9
j_call: TRBJ1-2
clone_size: .
d_call: TRBD1
cdr3_aa: CASSSLDRGNYGYTF
cdr3_nt: TGTGCCAGCAGCTCATTGGACAGGGGCAACTATGGCTACACCTTC

v_call: TRBV3-1/TRBV3-2
j_call: TRBJ2-1
clone_size: .
d_call: TRBD2
cdr3_aa: CASSQVSLAGRYNEQFF
cdr3_nt: TGTGCCAGCAGCCAAGTAAGTCTAGCGGGCCGATACAATGAGCAGTTCTTC

v_call: TRBV9
j_call: TRBJ1-1
clone_size: .
d_call: .
cdr3_aa: CASSAPGGNTEAFF
cdr3_nt: TGTGCCAGCAGCGCCCCGGGGGGGAACACTGAAGCTTTCTTT

v_call: TRBV5-6
j_call: TRBJ2-1
clone_size: .
d_call: TRBD2
cdr3_aa: CASSFVSGDSNEQFF
cdr3_nt: TGTGCCAGCAGCTTTGTGAGCGGGGATTCCAATGAGCAGTTCTTC

v_call: TRBV5-1
j_call: TRBJ2-3
clone_size: .
d_call: TRBD2
cdr3_aa: CASSLGGLDDTQYF
cdr3_nt: TGCGCCAGCAGCTTGGGGGGACTAGATGATACGCAGTATTTT

v_call: TRBV7-3
j_call: TRBJ2-1
clone_size: .
d_call: TRBD2
cdr3_aa: CASTLAPASGNNEQFF
cdr3_nt: TGTGCCAGCACCCTAGCCCCCGCTAGCGGTAACAATGAGCAGTTCTTC

v_call: TRBV5-1
j_call: TRBJ2-7
clone_size: .
d_call: .
cdr3_aa: CASSLNGGEQYF
cdr3_nt: TGCGCCAGCAGCTTGAACGGGGGTGAGCAGTACTTC

v_call: TRBV7-8
j_call: TRBJ2-1
clone_size: .
d_call: TRBD2
cdr3_aa: CASSPLAGRTDNEQFF
cdr3_nt: TGTGCCAGCAGCCCATTAGCGGGGAGAACCGACAATGAGCAGTTCTTC

v_call: TRBV28
j_call: TRBJ2-1
clone_size: .
d_call: TRBD2
cdr3_aa: CASIPGTRGNNEQFF
cdr3_nt: TGTGCCAGCATTCCCGGGACTAGGGGGAACAATGAGCAGTTCTTC

v_call: TRBV30
j_call: TRBJ1-2
clone_size: few
d_call: TRBD1
cdr3_aa: CAWRIRGQGSGYTF
cdr3_nt: TGTGCCTGGAGAATCCGGGGACAGGGGAGTGGCTACACCTTC

v_call: TRBV5-4
j_call: TRBJ2-7
clone_size: few
d_call: TRBD1
cdr3_aa: CASSSHDRGRYEQYF
cdr3_nt: TGTGCCAGCAGCTCCCATGACAGGGGTCGGTACGAGCAGTACTTC

v_call: TRBV3-1/TRBV3-2
j_call: TRBJ1-1
clone_size: .
d_call: .
cdr3_aa: CASSQLSREAFF
cdr3_nt: TGTGCCAGCAGCCAATTGAGCAGGGAAGCTTTCTTT

v_call: TRBV28
j_call: TRBJ2-3
clone_size: once
d_call: TRBD2
cdr3_aa: CASSLREAGVFTDTQYF
cdr3_nt: TGTGCCAGCAGTTTAAGGGAAGCGGGAGTCTTCACAGATACGCAGTATTTT

v_call: TRBV6-1
j_call: TRBJ2-5
clone_size: .
d_call: TRBD2
cdr3_aa: CASSVGLAGVWETQYF
cdr3_nt: TGTGCCAGCAGTGTAGGACTAGCGGGAGTGTGGGAGACCCAGTACTTC

v_call: TRBV5-1
j_call: TRBJ1-4
clone_size: .
d_call: .
cdr3_aa: CASSSGGGGEKLFF
cdr3_nt: TGCGCCAGCAGCTCAGGTGGGGGAGGAGAAAAACTGTTTTTT

v_call: TRBV5-6
j_call: TRBJ1-6
clone_size: .
d_call: TRBD1
cdr3_aa: CASSLRTGSYNSPLHF
cdr3_nt: TGTGCCAGCAGCTTGAGGACAGGGTCGTATAATTCACCCCTCCACTTT

v_call: TRBV19
j_call: TRBJ2-2
clone_size: .
d_call: .
cdr3_aa: CASSLTVTGELFF
cdr3_nt: TGTGCCAGTAGTCTCACAGTAACCGGGGAGCTGTTTTTT

v_call: TRBV3-1/TRBV3-2
j_call: TRBJ2-7
clone_size: few
d_call: TRBD2
cdr3_aa: CASSARTSYSYEQYF
cdr3_nt: TGTGCCAGCAGCGCGCGGACTAGTTACTCCTACGAGCAGTACTTC